This T cell receptor beta chain was found in a study of T cell responses to AZD1222 COVID-19 vaccine. Findings of the study overall: Only after the peak T cell response were repertoires sampled. When two AZD1222 doses had been given, Spike-specific TCR breadth and depth rose. It should be noted that donors were predominantly white British and more often female, and clonal diversity was possibly underestimated.

The CDR3 spans 12 residues. V was shortened by 3 bases and J by 7 bases, with 8 bases between the two germline ends. Per germline, CDR1 MNHEY and CDR2 SMNVEV (reference sequence). Note on this clone: Its antigen is currently unknown.

Method: immunoSEQ multiplex PCR; TCRdb's copy keeps in-frame clones and lacks some. This sample carries about 180,000 clones, around nine tenths of them seen once, and the ten largest clones take 7.7%. The sequence came from an adult in good health. The chain couples TRBV27 to TRBJ2-3; possible D gene TRBD2, 5 bases. Sequencing used peripheral blood, obtained on day 0 of AZD1222 vaccination. CDR3 DNA: TGTGCCAGCAGTTTTGGAGGAAATACGCAGTATTTT. Its translation: CASSFGGNTQYF.